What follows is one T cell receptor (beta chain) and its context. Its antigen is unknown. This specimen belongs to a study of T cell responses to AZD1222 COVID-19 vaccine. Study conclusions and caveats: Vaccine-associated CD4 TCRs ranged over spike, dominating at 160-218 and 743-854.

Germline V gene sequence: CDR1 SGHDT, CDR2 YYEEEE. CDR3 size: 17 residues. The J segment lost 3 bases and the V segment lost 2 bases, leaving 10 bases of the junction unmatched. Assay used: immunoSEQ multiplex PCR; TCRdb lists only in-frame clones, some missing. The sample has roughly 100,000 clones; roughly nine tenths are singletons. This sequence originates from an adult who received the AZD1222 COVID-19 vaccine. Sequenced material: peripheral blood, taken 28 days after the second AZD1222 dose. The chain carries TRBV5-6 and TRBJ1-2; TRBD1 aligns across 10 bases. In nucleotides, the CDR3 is TGTGCCAGCAGCTTAGGGACAGGGGTCGGCGGAGACTATGGCTACACCTTC. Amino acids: CASSLGTGVGGDYGYTF.